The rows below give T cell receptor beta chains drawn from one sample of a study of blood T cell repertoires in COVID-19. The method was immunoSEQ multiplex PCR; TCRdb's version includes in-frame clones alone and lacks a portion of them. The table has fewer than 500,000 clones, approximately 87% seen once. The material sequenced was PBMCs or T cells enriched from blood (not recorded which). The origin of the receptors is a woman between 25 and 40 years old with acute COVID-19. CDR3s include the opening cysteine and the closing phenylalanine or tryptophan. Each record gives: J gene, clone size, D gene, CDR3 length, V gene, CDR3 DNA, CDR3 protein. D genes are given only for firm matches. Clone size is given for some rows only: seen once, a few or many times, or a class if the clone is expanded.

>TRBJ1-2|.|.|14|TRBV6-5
TGTGCCAGCAGTTACTCGGGACAAGGCTGGGGCTACACCTTC
CASSYSGQGWGYTF
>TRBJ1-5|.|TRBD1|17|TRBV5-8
TGTGCCAGCAGCCGGGGGACAGGGGTACGTGCAAATCAGCCCCAGCATTTT
CASSRGTGVRANQPQHF
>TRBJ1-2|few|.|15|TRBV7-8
TGTGCCAGCAGCTTAGCCCCCCGGGGGGGCGATGGCTACACCTTC
CASSLAPRGGDGYTF
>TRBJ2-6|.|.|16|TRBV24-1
TGTGCCACCAGTTCGAGGGATAGCTCTGGGGCCAACGTCCTGACTTTC
CATSSRDSSGANVLTF
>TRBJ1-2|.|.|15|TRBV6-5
TGTGCCAGCAGTTACTCGGAGGGACCGAGCTATGGCTACACCTTC
CASSYSEGPSYGYTF
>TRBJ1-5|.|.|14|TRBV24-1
TGTGCCACCAGTGGAGGTGGTTCGGAGCAGCCCCAGCATTTT
CATSGGGSEQPQHF
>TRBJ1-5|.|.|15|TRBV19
TGTGCCAGTAGTACGGGCGGGGGGCTTACTCAGCCCCAGCATTTT
CASSTGGGLTQPQHF
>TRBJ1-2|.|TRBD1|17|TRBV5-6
TGTGCCAGCAGCTTGACCCTTCGGGGGACAGCTAACTATGGCTACACCTTC
CASSLTLRGTANYGYTF
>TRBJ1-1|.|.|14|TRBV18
TGTGCCAGCTCACCGCGACATACGAACACTGAAGCTTTCTTT
CASSPRHTNTEAFF
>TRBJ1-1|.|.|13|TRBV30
TGTGCCTGGAGTGTAGGCAGGGACACTGAAGCTTTCTTT
CAWSVGRDTEAFF
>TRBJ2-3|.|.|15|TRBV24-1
TGTGCCACCAGTGATTCCACACGTAGCACAGATACGCAGTATTTT
CATSDSTRSTDTQYF
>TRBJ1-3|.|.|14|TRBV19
TGTGCCAGTATGGTTCAGTACTCTGGAAACACCATATATTTT
CASMVQYSGNTIYF
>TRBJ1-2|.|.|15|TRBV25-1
TGTGCCAGCAGTGACGAGCCCGGGACAAGCCCCCGCTACACCTTC
CASSDEPGTSPRYTF
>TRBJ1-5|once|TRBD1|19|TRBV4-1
TGCGCCAGCAGCCAAGATCCTTCGACAGGGCCCAGTTGGGGCCAGCCCCAGCATTTT
CASSQDPSTGPSWGQPQHF
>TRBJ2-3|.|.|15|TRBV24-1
TGTGCCACCAGTGATTTAGCCTCGACGGGAGATACGCAGTATTTT
CATSDLASTGDTQYF
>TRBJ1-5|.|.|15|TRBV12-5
TGTGCTAGTGGTTTGGGGGGGGATAGCAATCAGCCCCAGCATTTT
CASGLGGDSNQPQHF
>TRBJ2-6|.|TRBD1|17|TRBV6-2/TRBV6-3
TGTGCCAGCAGTCGGGACAGGGGCCGGTCTGGGGCCAACGTCCTGACTTTC
CASSRDRGRSGANVLTF
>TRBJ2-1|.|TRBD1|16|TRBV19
TGTGCCAGTAGTATCGTCGGACAGGGGTCCTACAATGAGCAGTTCTTC
CASSIVGQGSYNEQFF
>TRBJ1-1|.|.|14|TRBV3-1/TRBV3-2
TGTGCCAGCAGCCCAGTAACAGGGTCCACTGAAGCTTTCTTT
CASSPVTGSTEAFF
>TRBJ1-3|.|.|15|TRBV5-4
TGTGCCAGCAGCTCGAGCCCCAGGGGAGGAAACACCATATATTTT
CASSSSPRGGNTIYF